This entry lists 4 T cell receptor beta chains sequenced from one sample in a study of Ad26.COV2.S vaccination and SARS-CoV-2 variants. The treatment is: 19 received Ad26.COV2.S at low or high dose, single or two shots; about 5 received placebo; per-sample allocation not given. After the first vaccine or placebo injection, samples were drawn on day 63. Assay: immunoSEQ multiplex PCR; the TCRdb copy retains only in-frame clones and omits some. Here the sample spans a few hundred thousand clones, 90% being singletons. The sample consisted of peripheral blood, taken in a trial of Ad26.COV2.S vaccine versus placebo. The source is a person aged 18 to 65 who received the Ad26.COV2.S COVID-19 vaccine or a placebo.

The chain combines TRBV15 with TRBJ2-2; possibly TRBD1 for D (6 bases). V shed 0 bases and J shed 7 bases, with 18 bases lying between them. CDR3 length equals 17 residues. Germline CDR1 reads LNHNV; CDR2 reads YYDKDF (reference sequence). CDR3 sequence reads: CATSRDRGGGKGGELFF. The CDR3 DNA follows: TGTGCCACCAGCAGAGATAGGGGTGGGGGCAAAGGCGGGGAGCTGTTTTTT.

V is TRBV7-2 and J is TRBJ2-3, with D possibly being TRBD1 (6 bases). The CDR3 contains 16 residues. In germline, CDR1 is SGHTA, CDR2 FQGNSA. The V end lost 0 bases, the J end lost 3 bases, and 13 bases lay between the germline ends. CDR3 in amino acids: CASSLAGRGFTDTQYF. CDR3 nucleotides: TGTGCCAGCAGCTTAGCAGGCAGGGGCTTTACAGATACGCAGTATTTT.

The chain is built from TRBV10-3 and TRBJ2-2; no clear D gene. Trimming removed 0 bases from V and 4 bases from J, with 3 bases in between. The CDR3 loop spans 13 amino acids. Germline V gives CDR1 ENHRY, CDR2 SYGVKD. CDR3 nucleotide sequence: TGTGCCATCAGTGAGTCATTCACCGGGGAGCTGTTTTTT. This gives the protein CAISESFTGELFF.

This sequence joins TRBV2 and TRBJ2-7; the D gene is possibly TRBD1 (7 bases). V was pared by 0 bases and J by 6 bases, with 18 bases between. Germline CDR1 reads SNHLY; CDR2 reads FYNNEI. CDR3 length: 16 residues. CDR3 residues: CASSEAHLNRGGEQYF. The DNA for the CDR3 is TGTGCCAGCAGTGAAGCGCATCTGAACAGGGGAGGCGAGCAGTACTTC.